What follows are 11 T cell receptor beta chains derived from one specimen sequenced in a study of T cells in women clearing cervical HPV infection. The assay was immunoSEQ multiplex PCR, and TCRdb's table has in-frame clones only and misses some. The sample includes 46,000 or so clones. The source material was blood buffy coat. Receptors originate from a woman between 18 and 75 years old with a cervical HPV16 infection that either progressed to CIN3+ or cleared (not recorded which).

Notes on this clone: The observed sequence ends 3 residues before the CDR3 terminus, with the missing tail filled in from the germline J gene. V gene TRBV5-5 combines with J gene TRBJ1-5; no firm D call. This CDR3 is built from 14 residues. Germline CDR1 SGHKS, CDR2 YYEKEE (reference sequence). Between the trimmed V and J ends, which lost 0 bases and 3 bases, there was a span of 7 bases. CDR3 in amino acids: CASSLEQYNQPQHF. The CDR3 bases that were read are TGTGCCAGCAGCTTGGAACAGTACAATCAGCCC. Variable domain in full (rest from reference TRBV5-5 and TRBJ1-5): DAGVTQSPTHLIKTRGQQVTLRCSPISGHKSVSWYQQVLGQGPQFIFQYYEKEERGRGNFPDRFSARQFPNYSSELNVNALLLGDSALYLCASSLEQYNQPQHFGDGTRLSIL.

Turning to this clone: With the read ending 3 residues before the CDR3 end, the germline J gene is used to fill in that end. The chain couples TRBV7-6 to TRBJ1-4, with D uncertain. This CDR3 contains 15 residues. V lost 2 bases to trimming and J lost 0 bases, with 7 bases between them. CDR1 and CDR2 from the germline V gene are SGHVS and FNYEAQ. CDR3 DNA, as far as it was read: TGTGCCAGCAGCTTAACTCGTGCAACTAATGAAAAA. This translates into CASSLTRATNEK. The entire CDR3 protein reads CASSLTRATNEKLFF.

As to this clone: The read gets to within 3 residues of the CDR3 end, and the germline J gene fills in the rest. The chain employs TRBV6-4 and TRBJ2-5; the match to TRBD2 covers 9 bases. Unmatched junction bases numbered 6, after V lost 0 bases and J lost 1 base. There are 17 residues in the CDR3. Per germline, CDR1 MRHNA and CDR2 SNTAGT. CDR3 bases read: TGTGCCAGCAGTGACTCGTTGGGCGGGGGGGCCCAAGAGACC. It specifies CASSDSLGGGAQET. The entire CDR3 sequence reads CASSDSLGGGAQETQYF.

As concerns this clone: The missing CDR3 end, 3 residues past where the read stops, is filled in from the germline J gene. This chain connects TRBV18 to TRBJ1-5, with 7 bases matching TRBD1. This CDR3 has 15 residues. In germline, CDR1 is KGHSH, CDR2 LQKENI. The V segment lost 4 bases and the J segment 7 bases; nucleotides outside the gene matches: 10. The CDR3 bases that were read are TGTGCCAGCTCACTACCTGGAGGGGGCGGCCAGCCC. It translates to CASSLPGGGGQP. The complete CDR3 reads CASSLPGGGGQPQHF.

This CDR3 reads CSAREAGTGELFF. The part of the CDR3 DNA that was read is TGCAGTGCTAGAGAAGCGGGCACCGGGGAG. The chain uses TRBV20-1 and TRBJ2-2; TRBD2 is a possible D gene (6 bases). Read sequence stops 3 residues before the CDR3 end, and the germline J gene provides the missing end. V was pared by 0 bases and J by 4 bases, with 6 bases between. CDR3 size: 13 residues. Germline CDR1 and CDR2: DFQATT and SNEGSKA (reference sequence).

As to this clone: The CDR3 is cut off 3 residues early in the read; its end comes from the germline J gene. The rearrangement joins TRBV7-9 to TRBJ2-7; D possibly corresponds to TRBD1 (6 bases). Looked up from germline, CDR1 is SEHNR and CDR2 is FQNEAQ (reference sequence). V dropped 5 bases and J dropped 2 bases, with 10 bases sitting between them. The CDR3 loop spans 13 amino acids. The CDR3 sequence is CASSPRGTYEQYF. The covered CDR3 bases are TGTGCCAGCAGCCCGAGGGGGACCTACGAG.

Points on this clone: Read coverage stops 3 residues before the CDR3 terminus; the germline J gene supplies the remainder. V usage is TRBV5-5 and J usage is TRBJ1-5; D uncertain. Germline loops: CDR1 SGHKS, CDR2 YYEKEE (reference sequence). V lost 3 bases to trimming and J lost 3 bases, with 13 bases between them. This CDR3 has 15 residues. CDR3 DNA (partial): TGTGCCAGCAGCTATGGTCCAGGCGACAATCAGCCC. Translating gives CASSYGPGDNQP. The whole CDR3 protein is CASSYGPGDNQPQHF.

As for this clone: The sequence runs out 3 residues before the end of the CDR3; the remainder is reconstructed from the germline J gene. The genes are TRBV12-3 or TRBV12-4 and TRBJ2-7; 8 bases line up with TRBD1. This CDR3 contains 15 residues. V was clipped by 6 bases and J by 6 bases; unmatched bases: 13. The covered CDR3 bases are TGTGCCAGCAGCCCCGCGGACAGGGTAGGGCGCGAG. This sequence encodes CASSPADRVGRE. The full-length CDR3 reads as CASSPADRVGREQYF.

Comment on this clone: The read terminates 3 residues ahead of where the CDR3 ends, so the germline J gene completes it. This chain connects TRBV11-3 to TRBJ2-5, with D possibly TRBD2 on 6 matching bases. CDR3 length: 12 amino acids. V gave up 5 bases and J gave up 7 bases, with 11 bases separating them. Germline V lookup: CDR1 SGHNT, CDR2 YENEEA. CDR3 sequence: CASSPGVGTQYF. The sequenced CDR3 bases are TGTGCCAGCAGCCCGGGGGTCGGGACC.

As regards this clone: Read coverage stops 3 residues before the CDR3 terminus; the germline J gene supplies the remainder. V and J are TRBV19 and TRBJ1-4; 7 bases align to TRBD1. The length of the CDR3 is 17 residues. The J segment lost 8 bases and the V segment lost 2 bases, leaving 14 bases of the junction unmatched. From germline, CDR1 is LNHDA and CDR2 SQIVND (reference sequence). The CDR3 sequence: CASSISTGEPLYEKLFF. The covered CDR3 bases are TGTGCCAGTAGTATAAGCACAGGGGAACCCCTTTACGAAAAA.

For this clone: The read finishes 3 residues shy of the CDR3 end, and the germline J gene is used to complete it. This sequence joins TRBV5-1 and TRBJ2-7; 12 bases map to TRBD1. The CDR3 is 15 residues long. J lost 6 bases, V lost 4 bases, and 8 bases had no gene match. Germline-derived CDR1 and CDR2 are SGHRS and YFSETQ. Incomplete CDR3 DNA: TGCGCCAGCAGCCCAGACGGGACAGGGGGCTTCGAG. This codes for CASSPDGTGGFE. From start to end, the CDR3 is CASSPDGTGGFEQYF.